A single TCR beta chain is shown here with its context. Its antigen is not identified. Sequencing used immunoSEQ multiplex PCR; TCRdb keeps in-frame clones, though not all of them. The data contain about 130,000 clones, roughly 92% of them singletons. The CDR3 runs to 13 residues. V lost 0 bases, J lost 4 bases, and 6 bases lay in between. The V gene's germline CDR1 is SGHVS and CDR2 FQNEAQ. This sample is part of a study of T cell responses to AZD1222 COVID-19 vaccine. Regarding the study as a whole: The number of AZD1222 recipients seropositive at baseline was only six. Reportedly, close to half of spike-specific TCRs are directed against unmutated variant regions. Spike-specific TCR breadth and depth rose after two AZD1222 doses. Repertoires in all cases were sampled only once the peak T cell response had passed.

V is TRBV7-8 and J is TRBJ1-2; D gene unclear. The receptor was derived from an adult who received the AZD1222 COVID-19 vaccine. The sequences come from peripheral blood, collected 28 days after the second AZD1222 dose. The CDR3 here is CASSLAVFYGYTF. DNA for the CDR3: TGTGCCAGCAGCTTAGCAGTCTTCTATGGCTACACCTTC.